The 17 T cell receptor beta chains below all came from one sample that was sequenced in a study of blood T cell repertoires in COVID-19. Profiling relied on immunoSEQ multiplex PCR, and the TCRdb table lists in-frame clones only, not all of them. Of some 97,000 clones detected, about 77% appear once; the ten largest clones hold roughly 29%. Sequenced sample: peripheral blood. These receptors were obtained from a man in his 70s with active or convalescent COVID-19.

CDR3 amino acids: CASSLYRGTEAFF. The DNA of the CDR3 is TGTGCCAGCAGTTTATATCGGGGGACTGAAGCTTTCTTT. This chain uses TRBV27 with TRBJ1-1; a weak D match, TRBD1 (5 bases). This CDR3 has 13 amino acids. Germline CDR1 and CDR2: MNHEY and SMNVEV (reference sequence). Trimming took 1 base from V and 5 from J, leaving 8 bases between them.

The chain employs TRBV18 and TRBJ2-7, with 9 bases that match TRBD1. This CDR3 comprises 13 residues. Losses at the gene ends were 6 bases for V and 3 bases for J; bases not matched to a gene: 3. From germline, CDR1 is KGHSH and CDR2 LQKENI. The CDR3 reads CASSLGQGYEQYF. In nucleotides, the CDR3 is TGTGCCAGCTCTCTGGGACAGGGCTACGAGCAGTACTTC.

The chain joins TRBV21-1 to TRBJ2-3; the D segment call TRBD2 is taken from the table without a DNA check. TRBV21-1 constitutes a pseudogene. The CDR3 runs to 20 residues. The CDR3 here is CASSKGTSGRRSPSTDTQYF. The CDR3 DNA reads as TGTGCCAGCAGCAAAGGGACTAGCGGGAGGCGGTCTCCTAGCACAGATACGCAGTATTTT.

The chain uses TRBV18 and TRBJ2-2, with D possibly matching TRBD1 (6 bases). The CDR3 contains 14 residues. V dropped 2 bases and J dropped 6 bases, with 10 bases sitting between them. CDR1 and CDR2 (germline): KGHSH, LQKENI. CDR3 DNA: TGTGCCAGCTCACCAATCAGGGGTCCCGGGGAGCTGTTTTTT. This codes for CASSPIRGPGELFF.

The CDR3 DNA reads TGTGCCAGCAGCGGGCTCAGTCCTCCTGGAAACACCATATATTTT. Its protein product is CASSGLSPPGNTIYF. The chain is built from TRBV7-2 and TRBJ1-3; D remains ambiguous. The CDR3 extends over 15 amino acids. Trimming shortened V by 5 bases and J by 2 bases, and 13 bases separated the two germline ends. Germline V gene lookup returns CDR1 SGHTA and CDR2 FQGNSA. The entire variable domain, with the rest obtained from reference TRBV7-2 and TRBJ1-3, is as follows: GAGVSQSPSNKVTEKGKDVELRCDPISGHTALYWYRQSLGQGLEFLIYFQGNSAPDKSGLPSDRFSAERTGGSVSTLTIQRTQQEDSAVYLCASSGLSPPGNTIYFGEGSWLTVV.

V is TRBV19 and J is TRBJ1-2, with D possibly TRBD1 on 6 matching bases. Germline V lookup: CDR1 LNHDA, CDR2 SQIVND (reference sequence). The CDR3 has 13 residues. Trimming took 10 bases from V and 8 from J, leaving 20 bases between them. The CDR3 protein is CATWDKRKEGYTF. The CDR3 region has the DNA TGTGCCACATGGGACAAACGGAAGGAGGGCTACACCTTC.

The genes are TRBV6-8 and TRBJ2-2, with D tentatively TRBD2 (6 bases). Germline loops: CDR1 MNHGY, CDR2 SAAAGT. V shed 2 bases and J shed 3 bases, with 13 bases lying between them. The CDR3 is 16 amino acids. DNA for the CDR3: TGTGCCAGCAGTTACAGTATGGGGGAGGACACCGGGGAGCTGTTTTTT. Protein: CASSYSMGEDTGELFF.

The chain joins TRBV7-8 to TRBJ2-5; D remains unclear. V lost 7 bases and J 5 bases, leaving 11 bases between the germline ends. Germline V gives CDR1 SGHVS, CDR2 FQNEAQ. The CDR3 is 12 residues long. The CDR3 region is CASTTIGETQYF. Here the CDR3 DNA reads TGTGCCAGCACCACTATTGGGGAGACCCAGTACTTC.

The V gene is TRBV6-4, the J gene TRBJ2-3, with D possibly being TRBD1 (6 bases). V was pared by 4 bases and J by 3 bases, with 14 bases between. CDR1 is MRHNA, CDR2 SNTAGT, per germline. The CDR3 consists of 15 residues. The CDR3 DNA sequence: TGTGCCAGCAGTGTAGGCGCAGGGGTGACAGATACGCAGTATTTT. Residues: CASSVGAGVTDTQYF.

The CDR3 DNA follows: TGTGCCAGCAGCGACAGGGTCGCGTACACCATATATTTT. Translated: CASSDRVAYTIYF. This chain connects TRBV6-2 or TRBV6-3 to TRBJ1-3, with 7 nucleotides matching TRBD1. Looked up from germline, CDR1 is MNHEY and CDR2 is SVGEGT. J lost 8 bases, V lost 6 bases, and 7 bases had no gene match. The CDR3 sequence is 13 residues long.

This clone has just a few counts. V usage is TRBV24-1 and J usage is TRBJ1-1; the D is unclear. In germline, CDR1 is KGHDR, CDR2 SFDVKD. V lost 5 bases to trimming and J lost 11 bases, with 11 bases between them. The CDR3 loop spans 11 amino acids. CDR3 protein: CATSGGGGAFF. CDR3 nucleotide sequence: TGTGCCACCAGTGGGGGTGGAGGCGCTTTCTTT.

The chain uses TRBV2 and TRBJ1-5; tentatively, D is TRBD1 (6 bases). With 7 bases removed from V and 5 bases from J, the gap between germline ends came to 15 bases. The CDR3 loop spans 14 amino acids. Germline V gene data show CDR1 as SNHLY and CDR2 as FYNNEI. The CDR3 coding sequence is TGTGCCAGCATCGCCGGCCCAGGGGATCAGCCCCAGCATTTT. Protein: CASIAGPGDQPQHF.

V usage is TRBV7-2 and J usage is TRBJ2-7; 7 bases match TRBD1. The CDR3 is 14 residues long. Germline V lookup: CDR1 SGHTA, CDR2 FQGNSA. The trim removed 5 bases at V and 4 bases at J, leaving 8 bases unmatched. The CDR3 here is CASSRPGTDYEQYF. The CDR3 nucleotides are TGTGCCAGCAGCCGTCCCGGGACAGATTACGAGCAGTACTTC.

V gene TRBV24-1 combines with J gene TRBJ1-2, with 7 bases that match TRBD1. V lost 4 bases to trimming and J lost 4 bases; unmatched junction nucleotides: 5. This CDR3 comprises 14 residues. Germline V gives CDR1 KGHDR, CDR2 SFDVKD. CDR3 amino acids: CATSDRGQTYGYTF. CDR3 sequence (DNA): TGTGCCACCAGTGACAGGGGACAGACCTATGGCTACACCTTC.

DNA of the CDR3: TGTGCCACCAGTCAGGGAATGAACACTGAAGCTTTCTTT. Protein: CATSQGMNTEAFF. The chain employs TRBV24-1 and TRBJ1-1; weak D call: TRBD1 (5 bases). The CDR3 contains 13 residues. The V end lost 6 bases, the J end lost 0 bases, and 7 bases lay between the germline ends. Germline CDR1 KGHDR, CDR2 SFDVKD.

The chain couples TRBV29-1 to TRBJ2-1; 8 bases map to TRBD2. V shed 7 bases and J 9 bases; nucleotides not matched to a gene: 11. This CDR3 has 13 amino acids. Germline assignment: CDR1 SQVTM and CDR2 ANQGSEA. Here the CDR3 DNA reads TGCAGCGGGCGGACTAGCTCGGGCAGTGAGCAGTTCTTC. Protein: CSGRTSSGSEQFF.

CDR3 nucleotides: TGTGCCAGCAAGGACGGAACGGGGGATGAAAAACTGTTTTTT. This gives the protein CASKDGTGDEKLFF. The chain links TRBV2 to TRBJ1-4; the D gene is possibly TRBD1 (5 bases). Germline V gene lookup returns CDR1 SNHLY and CDR2 FYNNEI. The CDR3 consists of 14 residues. The germline V and J ends were trimmed by 7 bases and 6 bases, with 15 bases remaining between them.